The 15 T cell receptor beta chains reported below all come from one sample, sequenced in a study of cytomegalovirus exposure and HLA in healthy donors. The study ran its PCR with 60 Vbeta and 13 Jbeta primers. Method: immunoSEQ multiplex PCR; TCRdb's copy keeps in-frame clones and lacks some. Among approximately 110,000 clones listed, over 65% were seen once. Sequencing was done on a sample of PBMCs. Receptor source: a man in his fifties in good health and CMV-seronegative.

This clone was detected a few times. The chain carries TRBV19 and TRBJ1-1; D is possibly TRBD1 (5 bases). The V gene's germline CDR1 is LNHDA and CDR2 SQIVND (reference sequence). The CDR3 extends over 14 amino acids. The ends were cut back, 7 bases at V and 3 bases at J, with 15 bases in the middle. For the CDR3, the DNA is TGTGCCAGTATTGGTGGGGCAAGGGACACTGAAGCTTTCTTT. Its protein product is CASIGGARDTEAFF.

The rearrangement uses TRBV7-4 and TRBJ2-5; TRBD1 aligns across 7 bases. The tail of the sequence fits TRBJ2-7 better, so the J call may be wrong. The CDR3 is made up of 18 amino acids. Germline lookup yields CDR1 SGHVT and CDR2 SQSDAQ. This CDR3 reads CASSCSRKTGAVTYEQYF. The CDR3, as DNA: TGTGCCAGCAGCTGCTCACGGAAAACAGGGGCCGTGACCTACGAGCAGTACTTC.

This sequence joins TRBV6-1 and TRBJ2-2; 9 bases are shared with TRBD2. In germline, CDR1 is MNHNS, CDR2 SASEGT. The CDR3 spans 15 residues. The V and J ends lost 9 bases and 6 bases, in that order; junction bases with no gene match: 11. CDR3 sequence reads: CARIGAGGPPGELFF. The CDR3 coding sequence is TGTGCCAGAATTGGGGCGGGGGGGCCCCCCGGGGAGCTGTTTTTT.

The CDR3 is CASSLGSGGLNTGELFF. CDR3 nucleotides: TGTGCCAGCAGCTTGGGTTCGGGGGGATTGAACACCGGGGAGCTGTTTTTT. The chain couples TRBV5-4 to TRBJ2-2, with TRBD2 matching over 7 bases. The germline gives CDR1 SGHNT, CDR2 YYREEE (reference sequence). The CDR3 has 17 amino acids. V gave up 0 bases and J gave up 1 base; unmatched junction bases: 6.

The chain uses TRBV2 and TRBJ1-1, with a weak D call TRBD1 (5 bases). The CDR3 consists of 14 residues. Trimming left V 7 bases short and J 1 base short, with 13 bases between. CDR1 is SNHLY and CDR2 is FYNNEI in the germline V gene. The CDR3 DNA reads TGTGCCAGCATTGGGGCAGCGCGGAACACTGAAGCTTTCTTT. It codes for CASIGAARNTEAFF.

This chain joins TRBV25-1 and TRBJ1-4; the D is unclear. Germline V gene data show CDR1 as MGHDK and CDR2 as SYGVNS. The CDR3 covers 12 residues. The V end lost 3 bases, the J end lost 10 bases, and 9 bases lay between the germline ends. CDR3 DNA sequence: TGTGCCAGCAGTGAGGGAGTAGGAAAACTGTTTTTT. Protein product: CASSEGVGKLFF.

The CDR3 bases are TGCAGTGCTTCAGATAACTATGGCTACACCTTC. It specifies CSASDNYGYTF. J is TRBJ1-2 and V is TRBV20-1; D gene uncertain. The germline V gene has CDR1 DFQATT and CDR2 SNEGSKA (reference sequence). The V end was cut by 5 bases, the J end by 1 base, with 5 bases between. CDR3 size: 11 residues.

The J gene is TRBJ1-1, the V gene TRBV18; TRBD1 might be the D (6 bases). Germline loops: CDR1 KGHSH, CDR2 LQKENI. Trimming took 3 bases from V and 0 from J, leaving 11 bases between them. The CDR3 is 15 residues long. This CDR3 reads CASSPLSGVNTEAFF. The CDR3 DNA follows: TGTGCCAGCTCACCCTTATCAGGGGTGAACACTGAAGCTTTCTTT.

J is TRBJ2-5 and V is TRBV5-1, with D maybe TRBD1 (6 bases). The CDR3 consists of 16 residues. V was shortened by 1 base and J by 4 bases, with 17 bases between the two germline ends. Germline values: CDR1 SGHRS, CDR2 YFSETQ. CDR3 in DNA: TGCGCCAGCAGCTTGTTCCAGGGGCTGGGGGCAGAGACCCAGTACTTC. It is translated as CASSLFQGLGAETQYF.

The rearrangement uses TRBV5-1 and TRBJ1-6, with a possible D match to TRBD1 (6 bases). The CDR3 has 18 residues. Germline V CDR1 and CDR2: SGHRS, YFSETQ. The V gene lost 0 bases and the J gene lost 6 bases, with 19 bases spanning the gap. CDR3 nucleotide sequence: TGCGCCAGCAGCTTGGTAACCGGGGACCTCAGGGGTAATTCACCCCTCCACTTT. The encoded protein is CASSLVTGDLRGNSPLHF.

This chain joins TRBV7-7 and TRBJ1-4; D is unclear. V dropped 5 bases and J dropped 8 bases, with 21 bases sitting between them. The CDR3 is 16 residues long. In germline, CDR1 is SSHAT, CDR2 FNYEAQ (reference sequence). CDR3 DNA sequence: TGTGCCAGCAGCCCCCCCCGAGGAGGCAGTTGCGAAAAACTGTTTTTT. It translates to CASSPPRGGSCEKLFF.

For this clone: The junction departs from germline at one end; a sequencing error may be responsible. The chain is built from TRBV7-9 and TRBJ2-1; D unresolved. Germline V lookup: CDR1 SEHNR, CDR2 FQNEAQ (reference sequence). The CDR3 has 15 amino acids. CDR3 sequence: CSSSSSSGSANEQFF. CDR3 DNA sequence: TGTTCCAGCAGCTCATCTTCCGGAAGCGCCAATGAGCAGTTCTTC.

The chain couples TRBV4-2 to TRBJ2-3; TRBD2 matches 9 bases. The CDR3 contains 16 residues. The ends lost 2 bases at V and 2 bases at J; junction bases unmatched: 5. Per the germline V gene, CDR1 is LGHNA and CDR2 is YNFKEQ. CDR3 amino acids: CASSQRAGGATDTQYF. In DNA, the CDR3 is TGTGCCAGCAGCCAAAGAGCGGGGGGAGCCACAGATACGCAGTATTTT.

The chain recombines TRBV7-3 with TRBJ1-1; the D gene is possibly TRBD1 (5 bases). V lost 8 bases, J lost 0 bases, and 13 bases lay in between. The germline V gene has CDR1 SGHTA and CDR2 FQGTGA. This CDR3 contains 14 residues. The CDR3 sequence is CASAPPGMNTEAFF. The CDR3 nucleotides read TGTGCCAGCGCCCCACCAGGGATGAACACTGAAGCTTTCTTT.

This chain links TRBV29-1 with TRBJ2-5; 9 bases match TRBD1. The CDR3 length is 16 residues. Germline assignment: CDR1 SQVTM and CDR2 ANQGSEA. The ends lost 6 bases at V and 3 bases at J; junction bases unmatched: 14. In DNA, the CDR3 is TGCAGCGTCAAAGGAGTAGGACAGGGGATTAAAGAGACCCAGTACTTC. Its translation is CSVKGVGQGIKETQYF.